Listed here are 5 T cell receptor beta chains from one sample, sequenced in a study of glioma-infiltrating T cells. Amplification of TCR alpha and beta CDR3 regions from RNA used iRepertoire nested multiplex PCR. One entry per CDR3 protein, called by TCRdb with MiXCR from the multiplex PCR reads. The profile shows some 190,000 distinct CDR3 sequences, over 25% of them singletons. The sequencing sample was made of glioma tissue, nonneoplastic brain tissue, or PBMCs (not recorded which). The source of these receptors is a human donor with low-grade glioma or glioblastoma, undergoing nonglioma brain surgery, or in good health (not recorded which).

The chain combines TRBV12-3 or TRBV12-4 with TRBJ2-3; 7 nucleotides align to TRBD1. The CDR3 consists of 17 residues. V was pared by 4 bases and J by 3 bases, with 13 bases of the junction left unmatched. The CDR3 bases are TGTGCCAGCAGTTCCCTTCCGGGACAGTGGGCAACAGATACGCAGTATTTT. This translates into CASSSLPGQWATDTQYF.

This clonotype was recorded many times. The chain is built from TRBV10-3 and TRBJ1-1; D not certain. CDR3 size: 12 residues. CDR1 is ENHRY, CDR2 SYGVKD, per germline. V gave up 8 bases and J gave up 5 bases, with 12 bases separating them. In nucleotides, the CDR3 is TGTGCCATCGGGAGGCAGGATACTGAAGCTTTCTTT. Protein: CAIGRQDTEAFF.

This clonotype was observed many times. This sequence joins TRBV27 and TRBJ1-3; D is unclear. The germline gives CDR1 MNHEY, CDR2 SMNVEV (reference sequence). The V and J ends lost 0 bases and 0 bases respectively, with 3 bases between them. CDR3 size: 14 residues. The CDR3 nucleotides are TGTGCCAGCAGTTTATCGGTCTCTGGAAACACCATATATTTT. This gives the protein CASSLSVSGNTIYF.

At least ten counts were recorded for this clonotype. The V call is TRBV20-1, the J call TRBJ1-1, with D unclear. With 5 bases removed from V and 5 bases from J, the gap between germline ends came to 15 bases. CDR3 length: 13 residues. From germline, CDR1 is DFQATT and CDR2 SNEGSKA (reference sequence). CDR3 coding DNA: TGCAGTGCTCGTCTCGGACGGGAGACTGAAGCTTTCTTT. This gives the protein CSARLGRETEAFF.

As concerns this clonotype: A much larger clone lies a single base off, so this may be a read error. The gene calls are TRBV3-1 and TRBJ1-2; D possibly corresponds to TRBD1 (5 bases). The CDR3 contains 13 residues. Germline values: CDR1 LGHDT, CDR2 YNNKEL (reference sequence). Here the CDR3 DNA reads TGTGCCAGCTCGCCAGGGACCTCCTATGTCTACACCTTC. Translating it yields CASSPGTSYVYTF.